This T cell receptor beta chain was recovered during a study of cytomegalovirus exposure and HLA in healthy donors. At the level of the study: Out of about 190 million T cells, an earlier analysis found some 110 million unique TCR beta sequences in total.

The donors, nominally healthy at sampling, likely had unrecorded immune exposures. 13 Jbeta primers and 60 Vbeta primers were used for the PCR. Some clones are missing from TCRdb's copy, which holds only in-frame ones; the method was immunoSEQ multiplex PCR. The data show over 150,000 clones, approximately 80% seen once. The sample comprised PBMCs. The origin of this receptor is a man younger than 35 in good health and CMV-seropositive.

The CDR3 loop is CASSQEPGRAGELFF. In nucleotides, the CDR3 is TGCGCCAGCAGCCAAGAACCAGGGAGGGCCGGGGAGCTGTTTTTT. V usage is TRBV4-1 and J usage is TRBJ2-2, with 7 bases that match TRBD2. This CDR3 contains 15 residues. The J segment lost 6 bases and the V segment lost 0 bases, leaving 4 bases of the junction unmatched. Per germline, CDR1 MGHRA and CDR2 YSYEKL.